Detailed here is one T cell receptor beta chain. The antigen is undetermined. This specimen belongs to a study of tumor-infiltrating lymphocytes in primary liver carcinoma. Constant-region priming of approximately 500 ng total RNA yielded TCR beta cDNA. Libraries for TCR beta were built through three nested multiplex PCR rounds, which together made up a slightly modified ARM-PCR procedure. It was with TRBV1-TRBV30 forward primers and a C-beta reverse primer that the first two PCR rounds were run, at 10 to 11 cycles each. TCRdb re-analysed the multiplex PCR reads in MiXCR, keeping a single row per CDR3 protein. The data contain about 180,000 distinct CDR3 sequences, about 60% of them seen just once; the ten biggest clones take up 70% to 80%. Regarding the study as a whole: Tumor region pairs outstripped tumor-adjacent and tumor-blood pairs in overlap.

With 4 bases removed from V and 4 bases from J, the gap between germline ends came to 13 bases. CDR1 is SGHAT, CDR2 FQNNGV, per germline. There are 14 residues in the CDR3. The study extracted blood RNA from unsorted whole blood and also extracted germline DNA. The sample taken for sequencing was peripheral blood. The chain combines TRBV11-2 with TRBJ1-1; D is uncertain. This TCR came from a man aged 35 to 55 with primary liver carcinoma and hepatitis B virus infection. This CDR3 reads CASSSQSRSTEAFF. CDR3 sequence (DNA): TGTGCCAGCAGCTCCCAATCAAGGAGCACTGAAGCTTTCTTT.